These 10 T cell receptor beta chains were sequenced from one sample in a study of cytomegalovirus exposure and HLA in healthy donors. 13 Jbeta primers and 60 Vbeta primers were used for the PCR. The repertoire was sequenced with immunoSEQ multiplex PCR; TCRdb's copy has only in-frame clones and lacks some. Listed are 150,000 or so clones; around 1.5% falls within the top ten. The source material was PBMCs. These receptor sequences come from a woman in her forties or fifties in good health and CMV-seronegative.

The J gene is TRBJ1-2, the V gene TRBV4-1, with 7 bases fitting TRBD1. Germline-derived CDR1 and CDR2 are MGHRA and YSYEKL. The V and J ends lost 2 bases and 5 bases, in that order; junction bases with no gene match: 8. This CDR3 spans 15 amino acids. CDR3 residues: CASSQSTGLAYGYTF. The CDR3 coding sequence is TGCGCCAGCAGCCAATCGACAGGGCTGGCGTATGGCTACACCTTC.

The V gene is TRBV7-3, the J gene TRBJ1-4, with TRBD1 matching 9 bases. The V gene's germline CDR1 is SGHTA and CDR2 FQGTGA. V gave up 4 bases and J gave up 0 bases; unmatched junction bases: 15. CDR3 size: 20 residues. The CDR3 DNA sequence: TGTGCCAGCAGCTCTACGGTTACAGGGGGCGAAGAGCCAACTAATGAAAAACTGTTTTTT. As protein: CASSSTVTGGEEPTNEKLFF.

This rearrangement joins TRBV6-5 to TRBJ2-5, with D unresolved. In germline, CDR1 is MNHEY, CDR2 SVGAGI. This CDR3 contains 15 residues. V was clipped by 2 bases and J by 0 bases, with 10 bases between them. Written as DNA, the CDR3 is TGTGCCAGCAGTTACGGGCCCCGAGACCAAGAGACCCAGTACTTC. Translating gives CASSYGPRDQETQYF.

The DNA of the CDR3 is TGTGCCAACCAGCCTCACGGGGAGGGGAGCACAGATACGCAGTATTTT. This translates into CANQPHGEGSTDTQYF. This chain links TRBV6-4 with TRBJ2-3; 7 bases line up with TRBD2. The germline CDR1 and CDR2 sequences are MRHNA and SNTAGT. The CDR3 totals 16 residues. V lost 10 bases, J lost 0 bases, and 13 bases stayed unmatched.

The V call is TRBV15, the J call TRBJ2-1; 9 positions match TRBD2. V gave up 3 bases and J gave up 4 bases; unmatched junction bases: 4. There are 15 residues in the CDR3. Germline V gene sequence: CDR1 LNHNV, CDR2 YYDKDF (reference sequence). CDR3 DNA: TGTGCCACCAGCAGGAGGACTAGCGAGTACAATGAGCAGTTCTTC. It codes for CATSRRTSEYNEQFF.

The chain carries TRBV6-1 and TRBJ2-7; 8 bases line up with TRBD1. V shed 7 bases and J 4 bases; nucleotides not matched to a gene: 9. Germline CDR1 MNHNS, CDR2 SASEGT. This CDR3 spans 14 amino acids. The CDR3 DNA sequence: TGTGCCAGCATGAGCTACAGGGGGTGGTACGAGCAGTACTTC. Translating gives CASMSYRGWYEQYF.

V usage is TRBV7-9 and J usage is TRBJ2-1, with 9 nucleotides matching TRBD2. With 3 bases clipped from V and 6 bases from J, the junction kept 12 bases outside the gene matches. From germline, CDR1 is SEHNR and CDR2 FQNEAQ (reference sequence). The CDR3 loop spans 17 amino acids. As DNA, the CDR3 is TGTGCCAGCAGCTTTTCGACTAGCGGAGGAGCTAGCAATGAGCAGTTCTTC. This translates into CASSFSTSGGASNEQFF.

The rearrangement links TRBV28 to TRBJ1-1; no clear D. The V end was cut by 5 bases, the J end by 11 bases, with 12 bases between. CDR1 is MDHEN, CDR2 SYDVKM, per germline. The CDR3 runs to 11 residues. CDR3 protein: CASSRESLAFF. CDR3 nucleotide sequence: TGTGCCAGCAGTCGGGAGAGTTTGGCTTTCTTT.

The rearrangement uses TRBV5-1 and TRBJ2-3; 8 bases align to TRBD2. With 5 bases clipped from V and 4 bases from J, the junction kept 6 bases outside the gene matches. This CDR3 is 14 amino acids long. Germline loops: CDR1 SGHRS, CDR2 YFSETQ. CDR3 loop: CASRLAVIADTQYF. The CDR3 DNA follows: TGCGCCAGCAGACTAGCGGTAATAGCAGATACGCAGTATTTT. The full variable domain, in which reference TRBV5-1 and TRBJ2-3 provide the parts outside the CDR3, is KAGVTQTPRYLIKTRGQQVTLSCSPISGHRSVSWYQQTPGQGLQFLFEYFSETQRNKGNFPGRFSGRQFSNSRSEMNVSTLELGDSALYLCASRLAVIADTQYFGPGTRLTVL.

The chain recombines TRBV5-4 with TRBJ2-2; 11 nucleotides line up with TRBD1. Germline values: CDR1 SGHNT, CDR2 YYREEE (reference sequence). J lost 4 bases, V lost 4 bases, and 6 bases had no gene match. The CDR3 has 16 amino acids. CDR3 sequence: CASSIGQGAITGELFF. In DNA, the CDR3 is TGTGCCAGCAGCATCGGACAGGGGGCGATCACCGGGGAGCTGTTTTTT.